This record covers a single T cell receptor beta chain. Produced via immunoSEQ multiplex PCR; TCRdb's table is partial and in-frame only. The sample yields some 51,000 clones, approximately 90% seen once. These data come from a study of T cells in localized non-small cell lung cancer. The CDR3 consists of 16 residues. V lost 0 bases, J lost 1 base, and 5 bases stayed unmatched. The V gene's germline CDR1 is SGDLS and CDR2 YYNGEE. The clonotype originates from a woman aged 35 to 69 with stage I lung adenocarcinoma. The starting material was peripheral blood, obtained before any cancer treatment. The rearrangement joins TRBV9 to TRBJ2-7; TRBD2 matches at 9 bases. CDR3 sequence (DNA): TGTGCCAGCAGCGTAGCGGCGGGGGGGGCGTCCTACGAGCAGTACTTC. Protein: CASSVAAGGASYEQYF.